The present T cell receptor (beta chain) was sequenced within a study of blood T cell repertoires in COVID-19. Overall study: The cDNA or gDNA used as material had been derived from T cells, B-cell-depleted T cells, or PBMCs.

With V trimmed by 2 bases and J by 2 bases, 8 bases remained unmatched. The CDR3 contains 18 residues. Germline V gene data show CDR1 as SGHNT and CDR2 as YYREEE (reference sequence). Source study methods: Amplified reference gene primers provided the basis for estimating nucleated cell counts. TCRdb's copy holds only in-frame clones and misses some; the assay was immunoSEQ multiplex PCR. Clone size and V and J calls were adopted from that table, with D and trimming inferred from the DNA. The table shows about 300,000 clones, with over 75% occurring only once. This TCR was recovered from a young man who had recovered from COVID-19. The genes are TRBV5-4 and TRBJ1-4, with 11 bases identical to TRBD1. What was sequenced was PBMCs or T cells enriched from blood (not recorded which). The CDR3 loop reads CASSLGQGAGTTNEKLFF. As DNA, the CDR3 is TGTGCCAGCAGCTTAGGACAGGGGGCTGGGACGACTAATGAAAAACTGTTTTTT.